Presented here are 8 T cell receptor beta chains from one specimen sequenced in a study of cytotoxic CD8 clonotypes in ibrutinib-treated CLL. TCRdb's table, derived via immunoSEQ multiplex PCR, lists solely in-frame clones and lacks some. The repertoire holds 300,000 to 350,000 clones, with roughly 85% as singletons. Sequences were derived from PBMCs, sampled before ibrutinib treatment. The receptors here all came from a human donor with chronic lymphocytic leukemia.

The genes are TRBV18 and TRBJ1-2; 7 nucleotides line up with TRBD1. V shed 2 bases, J shed 7 bases, and the junction held 10 bases outside the gene matches. Germline CDR1 reads KGHSH; CDR2 reads LQKENI. The CDR3 contains 15 residues. The CDR3 region has the DNA TGTGCCAGCTCACCAGAGGGGGCTCGTGGTGGTGGCTACACCTTC. Translation: CASSPEGARGGGYTF.

The CDR3 protein is CASSTRQGSYEQYF. The CDR3 DNA reads TGTGCCAGCAGCACTCGACAGGGCTCCTACGAGCAGTACTTC. J is TRBJ2-7 and V is TRBV7-9; 7 bases align to TRBD1. The CDR3 contains 14 residues. V was clipped by 5 bases and J by 0 bases; unmatched bases: 4. Germline CDR1 reads SEHNR; CDR2 reads FQNEAQ (reference sequence). Drawing the rest from reference TRBV7-9 and TRBJ2-7, the complete variable domain is DTGVSQNPRHKITKRGQNVTFRCDPISEHNRLYWYRQTLGQGPEFLTYFQNEAQLEKSRLLSDRFSAERPKGSFSTLEIQRTEQGDSAMYLCASSTRQGSYEQYFGPGTRLTVT.

The chain recombines TRBV27 with TRBJ2-7; possibly TRBD1 or TRBD2 for D (5 bases each). From germline, CDR1 is MNHEY and CDR2 SMNVEV (reference sequence). The CDR3 spans 18 residues. V was trimmed by 5 bases and J by 4 bases, leaving 27 bases between them. This chain's CDR3 is CASSPGGHLTLLAYEQYF. CDR3 coding DNA: TGTGCCAGCAGTCCAGGAGGACATCTAACATTGTTGGCTTACGAGCAGTACTTC.

This clone was seen a few times. This chain connects TRBV7-3 to TRBJ1-1, with 8 nucleotides matching TRBD1. From germline, CDR1 is SGHTA and CDR2 FQGTGA. V trimming: 4 bases; J trimming: 6 bases; junction bases outside the gene matches: 4. The CDR3 totals 13 residues. The CDR3 loop reads CASSSGQGPEAFF. CDR3 coding DNA: TGTGCCAGCAGCTCTGGACAGGGACCTGAAGCTTTCTTT. The entire variable domain, with the rest obtained from reference TRBV7-3 and TRBJ1-1, is as follows: GAGVSQTPSNKVTEKGKYVELRCDPISGHTALYWYRQSLGQGPEFLIYFQGTGAADDSGLPNDRFFAVRPEGSVSTLKIQRTERGDSAVYLCASSSGQGPEAFFGQGTRLTVV.

This chain uses TRBV5-6 with TRBJ2-6; the match to TRBD1 covers 10 bases. This CDR3 spans 18 amino acids. Germline loops: CDR1 SGHDT, CDR2 YYEEEE. The V gene end was trimmed by 4 bases and the J gene end by 0 bases; junction bases not matched to a gene: 7. The CDR3 here is CASSKGQGRSSGANVLTF. The CDR3 DNA reads as TGTGCCAGCAGCAAGGGACAGGGGCGCTCCTCTGGGGCCAACGTCCTGACTTTC.

V gene TRBV5-8 combines with J gene TRBJ2-1; possibly TRBD2 for D (6 bases). V shed 10 bases and J shed 3 bases, with 32 bases lying between them. The CDR3 consists of 19 residues. Germline loops: CDR1 SGHTS, CDR2 YDEGEE. Here the CDR3 DNA reads TGTGCCCTCGGCTACGGGGTGGCGGGGAGTAGCGGACTCTACAATGAGCAGTTCTTC. Its translation: CALGYGVAGSSGLYNEQFF. Supplemented by reference TRBV5-8 and TRBJ2-1, the full variable domain reads EAGVTQSPTHLIKTRGQQATLRCSPISGHTSVYWYQQALGLGLQFLLWYDEGEERNRGNFPPRFSGRQFPNYSSELNVNALELEDSALYLCALGYGVAGSSGLYNEQFFGPGTRLTVL.

The genes are TRBV7-9 and TRBJ2-7; no definite D call. Trimming shortened V by 1 base and J by 9 bases, and 7 bases separated the two germline ends. Looked up from germline, CDR1 is SEHNR and CDR2 is FQNEAQ (reference sequence). This CDR3 has 11 residues. CDR3: CASSLGPRQYF. CDR3 bases: TGTGCCAGCAGCTTAGGACCGAGGCAGTACTTC. Using reference TRBV7-9 and TRBJ2-7 for the parts outside the CDR3, the full variable domain is DTGVSQNPRHKITKRGQNVTFRCDPISEHNRLYWYRQTLGQGPEFLTYFQNEAQLEKSRLLSDRFSAERPKGSFSTLEIQRTEQGDSAMYLCASSLGPRQYFGPGTRLTVT.

This chain joins TRBV11-2 and TRBJ2-2; possibly TRBD1 for D (5 bases). Per germline, CDR1 SGHAT and CDR2 FQNNGV. V was trimmed by 5 bases and J by 4 bases, leaving 17 bases between them. The CDR3 is 16 amino acids. In DNA form, the CDR3 reads TGTGCCAGCAGCCCAAGGGGCAGCGTTCCCACCGGGGAGCTGTTTTTT. Its protein is CASSPRGSVPTGELFF.